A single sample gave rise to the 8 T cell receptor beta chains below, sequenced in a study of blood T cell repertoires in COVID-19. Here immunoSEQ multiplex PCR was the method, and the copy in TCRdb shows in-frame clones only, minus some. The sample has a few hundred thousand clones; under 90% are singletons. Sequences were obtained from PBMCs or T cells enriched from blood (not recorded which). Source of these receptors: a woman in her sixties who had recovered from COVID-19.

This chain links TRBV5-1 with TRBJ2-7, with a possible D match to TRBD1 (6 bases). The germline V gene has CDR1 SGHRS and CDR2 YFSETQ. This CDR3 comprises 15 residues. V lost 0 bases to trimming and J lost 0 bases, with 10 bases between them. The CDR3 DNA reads TGCGCCAGCAGCTTGGATCAGGGGTTCTCCTACGAGCAGTACTTC. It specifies CASSLDQGFSYEQYF. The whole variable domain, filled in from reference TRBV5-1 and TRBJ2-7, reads KAGVTQTPRYLIKTRGQQVTLSCSPISGHRSVSWYQQTPGQGLQFLFEYFSETQRNKGNFPGRFSGRQFSNSRSEMNVSTLELGDSALYLCASSLDQGFSYEQYFGPGTRLTVT.

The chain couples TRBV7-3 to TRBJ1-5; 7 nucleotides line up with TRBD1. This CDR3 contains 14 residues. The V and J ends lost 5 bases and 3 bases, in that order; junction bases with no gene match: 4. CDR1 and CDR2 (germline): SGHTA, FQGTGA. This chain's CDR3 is CASSATGPNQPQHF. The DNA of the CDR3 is TGTGCCAGCAGCGCGACAGGGCCCAATCAGCCCCAGCATTTT.

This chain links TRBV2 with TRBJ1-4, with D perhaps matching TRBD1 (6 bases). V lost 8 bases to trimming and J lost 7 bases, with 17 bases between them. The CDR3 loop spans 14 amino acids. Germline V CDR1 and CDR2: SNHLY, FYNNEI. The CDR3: CASWEQGGIEKLFF. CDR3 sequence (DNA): TGTGCCAGCTGGGAACAAGGGGGAATTGAAAAACTGTTTTTT.

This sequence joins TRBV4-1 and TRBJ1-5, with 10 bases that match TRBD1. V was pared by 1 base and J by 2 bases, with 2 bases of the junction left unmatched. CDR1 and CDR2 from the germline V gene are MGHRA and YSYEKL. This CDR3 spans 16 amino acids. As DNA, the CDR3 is TGCGCCAGCAGCCAAGCCGGGACAGGGGGCAATCAGCCCCAGCATTTT. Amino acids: CASSQAGTGGNQPQHF.

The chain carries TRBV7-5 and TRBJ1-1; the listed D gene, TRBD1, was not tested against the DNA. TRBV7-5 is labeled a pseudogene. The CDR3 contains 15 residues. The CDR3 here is CVRSLEFQGHTEAFF. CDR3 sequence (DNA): TGTGTCAGAAGCTTAGAGTTCCAGGGGCATACTGAAGCTTTCTTT.

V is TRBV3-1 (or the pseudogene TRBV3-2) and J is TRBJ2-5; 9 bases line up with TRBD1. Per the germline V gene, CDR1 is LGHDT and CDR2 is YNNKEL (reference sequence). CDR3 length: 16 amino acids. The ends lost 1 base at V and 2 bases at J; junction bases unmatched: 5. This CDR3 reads CASSQADRGPQETQYF. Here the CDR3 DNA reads TGTGCCAGCAGCCAAGCGGACAGGGGCCCTCAAGAGACCCAGTACTTC.

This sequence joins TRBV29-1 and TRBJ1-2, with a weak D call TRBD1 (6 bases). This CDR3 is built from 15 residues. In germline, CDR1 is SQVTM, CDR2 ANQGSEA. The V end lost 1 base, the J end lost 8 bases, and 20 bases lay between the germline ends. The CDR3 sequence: CSVEGSGTPAEGYTF. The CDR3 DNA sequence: TGCAGCGTTGAAGGATCCGGGACACCCGCGGAAGGCTACACCTTC.

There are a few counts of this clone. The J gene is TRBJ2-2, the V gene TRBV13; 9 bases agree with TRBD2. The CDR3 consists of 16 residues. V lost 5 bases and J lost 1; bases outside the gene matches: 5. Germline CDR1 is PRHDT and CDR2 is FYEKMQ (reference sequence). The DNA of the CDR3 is TGTGCCAGCAGCCTGACTAGCGGTAGGAACACCGGGGAGCTGTTTTTT. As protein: CASSLTSGRNTGELFF.